The entry below describes one T cell receptor beta chain. Living in 20 to 30 US areas, the participants were between about 18 and 90 years of age. This sample was taken from a study of blood T cell repertoires in COVID-19. Clones were read by immunoSEQ multiplex PCR, and TCRdb kept only the in-frame ones, dropping some. The data contain approximately 380,000 clones, 90% to 95% of them singletons. The CDR3 sequence is 16 residues long. V trimming: 2 bases; J trimming: 7 bases; junction bases outside the gene matches: 11. The V gene's germline CDR1 is SEHNR and CDR2 FQNEAQ (reference sequence). This receptor was obtained from a woman between 40 and 55 years old who had been exposed to COVID-19. Specimen: PBMCs or T cells enriched from blood (not recorded which). J is TRBJ2-5 and V is TRBV7-9; 9 nucleotides agree with TRBD2. In nucleotides, the CDR3 is TGTGCCAGCAGCTTACCGTCGGCGGGGGGGGATCGGACCCAGTACTTC. Translation gives CASSLPSAGGDRTQYF.